The clone carrying this T cell receptor beta chain was detected a few times. These data belong to a study of blood T cell repertoires in COVID-19. Study as a whole: Sites across the United States, Italy and Spain contributed samples from acute and convalescent COVID-19.

The authors' processing: The authors estimated nucleated cell counts from reference gene primer amplification. Profiling relied on immunoSEQ multiplex PCR, and the TCRdb table lists in-frame clones only, not all of them. Clone size and V and J calls were adopted from that table, with D and trimming inferred from the DNA. The profile covers approximately 240,000 clones, with around 80% appearing a single time and roughly 1.3% taken by the ten largest. The CDR3 is 14 residues long. The germline V gene encodes CDR1 MNHNY and CDR2 SVGAGI (reference sequence). V lost 4 bases and J 0 bases, leaving 10 bases between the germline ends.

The chain employs TRBV6-6 and TRBJ2-7; D perhaps matches TRBD2 (5 bases). The TCR originated in a woman under 40 with COVID-19, enrolled during active disease. Sequencing input: peripheral blood. CDR3 region: CASSFIGSSYEQYF. The CDR3 nucleotides read TGTGCCAGCAGTTTTATAGGGAGCTCCTACGAGCAGTACTTC.